The 7 T cell receptor beta chains given below trace back to one sample, sequenced in a study of T-cell reconstitution after alpha-beta-depleted transplantation in children. For TCRbeta, the library was prepared with unique molecular identifiers. A single record per CDR3 protein comes from TCRdb applying MiXCR to the PCR reads. The sample contains 670,000 or so distinct CDR3 sequences, around 12% of which appear only once. The source was PBMCs, collected before TCRalphabeta/CD19-depleted stem cell transplant. These receptors came from a girl aged 2 to 9 with congenital amegakaryocytic thrombocytopenia, due to receive a stem cell transplant.

This clonotype was picked up many times. V gene TRBV27 combines with J gene TRBJ2-1; D ambiguous. Trimming cost V 2 bases and J 6 bases, with 8 bases left between them. The CDR3 contains 13 residues. Germline values: CDR1 MNHEY, CDR2 SMNVEV (reference sequence). In DNA, the CDR3 is TGTGCCAGCAGTTTAAGGGCCGCCAATGAGCAGTTCTTC. Protein: CASSLRAANEQFF.

This clonotype came up many times. The chain couples TRBV29-1 to TRBJ2-1; D might be TRBD1 (6 bases). This CDR3 region has 13 residues. Germline lookup yields CDR1 SQVTM and CDR2 ANQGSEA. With 5 bases removed from V and 0 bases from J, the gap between germline ends came to 8 bases. CDR3 sequence: CSVTGFSYNEQFF. CDR3 DNA sequence: TGCAGCGTTACAGGGTTCTCCTACAATGAGCAGTTCTTC.

This clonotype appeared many times. The V gene is TRBV5-1, the J gene TRBJ2-3; no firm D call. The CDR3 has 13 residues. The V end was cut by 6 bases, the J end by 2 bases, with 10 bases between. Germline V lookup: CDR1 SGHRS, CDR2 YFSETQ. DNA for the CDR3: TGCGCCAGCACCTCTTTTGCCACAGATACGCAGTATTTT. This encodes CASTSFATDTQYF.

In its sample, this clonotype was seen many times. The rearrangement uses TRBV5-1 and TRBJ2-3; D gene unclear. Germline CDR1 reads SGHRS; CDR2 reads YFSETQ. The CDR3 contains 16 residues. The V and J ends lost 0 bases and 2 bases respectively, with 13 bases between them. The CDR3 bases are TGCGCCAGCAGCTTGGAGGCGGCGCCCATCACAGATACGCAGTATTTT. Translating gives CASSLEAAPITDTQYF.

The CDR3 protein is CSSRQGIHTEAFF. In nucleotides, the CDR3 is TGCAGTTCCCGGCAGGGAATCCACACTGAAGCTTTCTTT. The chain joins TRBV20-1 to TRBJ1-1, with TRBD1 as a possible D gene (5 bases). Trimming took off 8 bases at V and 3 bases at J, with 16 bases between the two ends. The V gene's germline CDR1 is DFQATT and CDR2 SNEGSKA (reference sequence). This CDR3 region has 13 residues.

In its sample, this clonotype was seen many times. The V and J genes are TRBV29-1 and TRBJ2-7; 7 bases map to TRBD1. The V gene end was trimmed by 7 bases and the J gene end by 7 bases; junction bases not matched to a gene: 13. Germline V lookup: CDR1 SQVTM, CDR2 ANQGSEA. The CDR3 consists of 13 residues. CDR3 region: CSGKKGGTEEQYF. The CDR3 bases are TGCAGCGGCAAAAAAGGGGGCACAGAAGAGCAGTACTTC.

This clonotype was counted a few times. The V call is TRBV6-1, the J call TRBJ2-7; 9 positions match TRBD2. V lost 6 bases to trimming and J lost 4 bases; unmatched junction nucleotides: 16. CDR3 length: 17 amino acids. Germline CDR1 is MNHNS and CDR2 is SASEGT. CDR3: CASSPGGASGNPYEQYF. The CDR3 DNA sequence: TGTGCCAGCAGCCCTGGAGGGGCTAGCGGGAACCCATACGAGCAGTACTTC.